These T cell receptor beta chains were read from a single sample in a study of blood T cell repertoires in COVID-19. The protocol was immunoSEQ multiplex PCR, while the TCRdb copy is restricted to in-frame clones and leaves out a portion. Of approximately 170,000 clones listed, 80% to 90% are singletons. The sample consisted of peripheral blood. These receptors all come from a man aged 40-49 years who had recovered from COVID-19. Each CDR3 is given with its conserved first and last residue.

j_call | v_call | cdr3_aa
TRBJ2-3 | TRBV29-1 | CSVEESGTDTQYF
TRBJ2-3 | TRBV6-5 | CASSFIYTDTQYF
TRBJ2-7 | TRBV6-2/TRBV6-3 | CASSSYRVSYEQYF
TRBJ2-3 | TRBV7-9 | CASSPTLAGSTDTQYF
TRBJ2-5 | TRBV7-2 | CASSPLAVETQYF
TRBJ1-2 | TRBV27 | CASSLQSTGVHTF
TRBJ2-2 | TRBV27 | CASSSGQDLTGELFF
TRBJ1-2 | TRBV2 | CASSVSWQGASMNYGYTF
TRBJ1-2 | TRBV4-3 | CASSQGAGQNYGYTF
TRBJ1-6 | TRBV6-2/TRBV6-3 | CASSYGESYNSPLHF
TRBJ2-7 | TRBV27 | CASGDGAYEQYF
TRBJ2-7 | TRBV7-2 | CASSPGSGNDEQYF
TRBJ2-7 | TRBV7-9 | CASSWTGESEQYF
TRBJ2-3 | TRBV6-2/TRBV6-3 | CASSQGRETDTQYF
TRBJ1-4 | TRBV2 | CASRQATNEKLFF
TRBJ2-5 | TRBV11-1 | CASSLEGTSSLETQYF
TRBJ2-1 | TRBV7-2 | CASSLLGLANEQFF
TRBJ2-5 | TRBV7-9 | CASSLVGGQETQYF
TRBJ2-1 | TRBV6-4 | CASSDGTSGSEQFF
TRBJ2-2 | TRBV19 | CASSLGAGELFF
TRBJ1-1 | TRBV29-1 | CSVPDMNTEAFF
TRBJ1-1 | TRBV4-1 | CASSQDHRVNTEAFF
TRBJ2-2 | TRBV6-6 | CASRTSGQNTGELFF